Listed here are 18 T cell receptor beta chains from one sample, sequenced in a study of cytomegalovirus exposure and HLA in healthy donors. The PCR employed 60 Vbeta primers together with 13 Jbeta primers. The table came from immunoSEQ multiplex PCR; TCRdb's copy has only in-frame clones and leaves some out. The sample contains approximately 150,000 clones, 80% of which appear only once. The source material was PBMCs. The receptors come from a man in his forties in good health and CMV-seronegative.

This chain uses TRBV6-6 with TRBJ1-1, with 7 nucleotides matching TRBD1. With V trimmed by 7 bases and J by 3 bases, 5 bases remained unmatched. The CDR3 extends over 13 amino acids. Germline CDR1 MNHNY, CDR2 SVGAGI (reference sequence). The CDR3 here is CASNDRDDTEAFF. The CDR3 DNA reads as TGTGCCAGCAACGACAGGGATGACACTGAAGCTTTCTTT.

The CDR3 is CASRLKRGYTF. DNA for the CDR3: TGCGCCAGCAGACTCAAGCGGGGCTACACCTTC. The chain employs TRBV10-1 and TRBJ1-2, with unresolved D. Per the germline V gene, CDR1 is WNHNN and CDR2 is SYGVQD (reference sequence). The CDR3 has 11 residues. V was trimmed by 6 bases and J by 8 bases, leaving 10 bases between them.

This chain uses TRBV7-9 with TRBJ1-5; 9 positions agree with TRBD1. The V and J ends lost 1 base and 7 bases, in that order; junction bases with no gene match: 11. The germline gives CDR1 SEHNR, CDR2 FQNEAQ (reference sequence). The CDR3 is 17 residues long. CDR3 in DNA: TGTGCCAGCAGCTTAGGGGTAATTACAGGGGGCCACCAGCCCCAGCATTTT. Its protein product is CASSLGVITGGHQPQHF. The full variable domain, rest sourced from reference TRBV7-9 and TRBJ1-5, is DTGVSQNPRHKITKRGQNVTFRCDPISEHNRLYWYRQTLGQGPEFLTYFQNEAQLEKSRLLSDRFSAERPKGSFSTLEIQRTEQGDSAMYLCASSLGVITGGHQPQHFGDGTRLSIL.

The chain couples TRBV27 to TRBJ2-3; D unclear. The germline CDR1 and CDR2 sequences are MNHEY and SMNVEV (reference sequence). The germline V and J ends were trimmed by 3 bases and 0 bases, with 10 bases remaining between them. The CDR3 totals 15 residues. The CDR3 DNA reads TGTGCCAGCAGTTTCTCGGTCCCGAGCACAGATACGCAGTATTTT. As protein: CASSFSVPSTDTQYF.

Regarding this clone: The same CDR3 is also encoded by other DNA sequences in this sample. The chain has TRBV5-4 and TRBJ1-1; weak D call: TRBD1 (5 bases). CDR3 length: 14 amino acids. V gave up 4 bases and J gave up 0 bases, with 10 bases separating them. Germline V gives CDR1 SGHNT, CDR2 YYREEE (reference sequence). CDR3 nucleotides: TGTGCCAGCAGCAAGACAGCCATGAACACTGAAGCTTTCTTT. Translation: CASSKTAMNTEAFF.

This chain connects TRBV19 to TRBJ2-5, with 13 bases that match TRBD2. Germline CDR1 LNHDA, CDR2 SQIVND (reference sequence). This CDR3 is built from 19 residues. V lost 9 bases to trimming and J lost 5 bases; unmatched junction nucleotides: 21. CDR3 DNA: TGTGCCAGGACTTCGACTAGCGGGGGGAACGAACCTCGGGGGGAGACCCAGTACTTC. Protein: CARTSTSGGNEPRGETQYF.

V usage is TRBV18 and J usage is TRBJ2-2; 11 positions match TRBD2. The V and J ends lost 2 bases and 7 bases, in that order; junction bases with no gene match: 6. This CDR3 is 16 amino acids long. Germline CDR1 and CDR2: KGHSH and LQKENI. The CDR3 here is CASSPDTSGGHGELFF. As DNA, the CDR3 is TGTGCCAGCTCACCAGATACTAGCGGGGGCCACGGGGAGCTGTTTTTT. Full variable domain (missing parts from reference TRBV18 and TRBJ2-2): NAGVMQNPRHLVRRRGQEARLRCSPMKGHSHVYWYRQLPEEGLKFMVYLQKENIIDESGMPKERFSAEFPKEGPSILRIQQVVRGDSAAYFCASSPDTSGGHGELFFGEGSRLTVL.

V usage is TRBV7-9 and J usage is TRBJ2-6; 9 bases align to TRBD1. The CDR3 spans 15 residues. V lost 5 bases, J lost 4 bases, and 3 bases stayed unmatched. Germline values: CDR1 SEHNR, CDR2 FQNEAQ (reference sequence). The chain's CDR3 is CASSGQGTGANVLTF. The CDR3 DNA sequence: TGTGCCAGCAGCGGACAGGGGACAGGGGCCAACGTCCTGACTTTC.

This clone came up many times. The rearrangement links TRBV2 to TRBJ1-5; TRBD1 aligns across 8 bases. Germline assignment: CDR1 SNHLY and CDR2 FYNNEI. This CDR3 contains 15 residues. V lost 6 bases, J lost 1 base, and 5 bases stayed unmatched. In nucleotides, the CDR3 is TGTGCCAGCAGCATGCGGACAGGGAGCAATCAGCCCCAGCATTTT. It is translated as CASSMRTGSNQPQHF.

The chain is built from TRBV7-9 and TRBJ2-3; 10 nucleotides agree with TRBD2. Germline loops: CDR1 SEHNR, CDR2 FQNEAQ (reference sequence). The length of the CDR3 is 16 residues. V gave up 0 bases and J gave up 6 bases; unmatched junction bases: 6. CDR3 sequence: CASSLASGGARDTQYF. The CDR3 DNA reads TGTGCCAGCAGCTTAGCGAGCGGGGGGGCCCGGGATACGCAGTATTTT. Full variable domain (remainder filled in from reference TRBV7-9 and TRBJ2-3): DTGVSQNPRHKITKRGQNVTFRCDPISEHNRLYWYRQTLGQGPEFLTYFQNEAQLEKSRLLSDRFSAERPKGSFSTLEIQRTEQGDSAMYLCASSLASGGARDTQYFGPGTRLTVL.

The V and J genes are TRBV18 and TRBJ2-7; the D gene is possibly TRBD1 (5 bases). This CDR3 contains 19 residues. Looked up from germline, CDR1 is KGHSH and CDR2 is LQKENI. V gave up 3 bases and J gave up 1 base, with 25 bases separating them. CDR3 sequence: CASSPPLSRQSAFSYEQYF. For the CDR3, the DNA is TGTGCCAGCTCACCCCCCTTGTCGAGACAGTCTGCCTTTTCCTACGAGCAGTACTTC.

The chain couples TRBV19 to TRBJ2-1, with 9 positions matching TRBD1. The CDR3 loop spans 15 amino acids. In germline, CDR1 is LNHDA, CDR2 SQIVND (reference sequence). Trimming took 3 bases from V and 7 from J; bases not matched to a gene: 7. CDR3 coding DNA: TGTGCCAGTAGTATGACCGGGACAGGGTTGAATGAGCAGTTCTTC. Its protein is CASSMTGTGLNEQFF.

The chain combines TRBV6-5 with TRBJ2-6; TRBD2 might be the D (5 bases). Looked up from germline, CDR1 is MNHEY and CDR2 is SVGAGI. The length of the CDR3 is 15 residues. Trimming left V 6 bases short and J 1 base short, with 10 bases between. The CDR3 reads CASRLGSSGANVLTF. CDR3 DNA sequence: TGTGCCAGCAGGCTAGGGAGTTCTGGGGCCAACGTCCTGACTTTC.

The V gene is TRBV6-5, the J gene TRBJ2-3; 8 nucleotides line up with TRBD1. Germline lookup yields CDR1 MNHEY and CDR2 SVGAGI. The V segment lost 7 bases and the J segment 5 bases; nucleotides outside the gene matches: 8. The CDR3 totals 14 residues. DNA of the CDR3: TGTGCCAGCAACGCCTGGACAGGGCAAGATACGCAGTATTTT. It encodes CASNAWTGQDTQYF.

This clone showed up just a few times. J is TRBJ2-7 and V is TRBV5-1; no clear D gene. Germline V gene lookup returns CDR1 SGHRS and CDR2 YFSETQ. The CDR3 is 12 amino acids. V gave up 4 bases and J gave up 0 bases, with 5 bases separating them. The CDR3 sequence: CASSTGSYEQYF. In DNA, the CDR3 is TGCGCCAGCAGCACCGGCTCCTACGAGCAGTACTTC.

This sequence joins TRBV7-8 and TRBJ2-2; D possibly corresponds to TRBD1 (6 bases). The V end was cut by 1 base, the J end by 6 bases, with 9 bases between. This CDR3 is 14 amino acids long. Germline V gene sequence: CDR1 SGHVS, CDR2 FQNEAQ. As DNA, the CDR3 is TGTGCCAGCAGCTTAGACAGGGCCCCCGGGGAGCTGTTTTTT. Its protein product is CASSLDRAPGELFF.

The CDR3 here is CASSPKSSQETQYF. The DNA of the CDR3 is TGTGCCAGCAGCCCTAAAAGTTCCCAAGAGACCCAGTACTTC. The chain links TRBV7-6 to TRBJ2-5; D remains unclear. Looked up from germline, CDR1 is SGHVS and CDR2 is FNYEAQ. The V end lost 5 bases, the J end lost 1 base, and 11 bases lay between the germline ends. This CDR3 is built from 14 residues.

This chain uses TRBV28 with TRBJ2-7, with 13 nucleotides matching TRBD2. The CDR3 is 14 residues long. Losses at the gene ends were 7 bases for V and 4 bases for J; bases not matched to a gene: 4. From germline, CDR1 is MDHEN and CDR2 SYDVKM. CDR3 coding DNA: TGTGCCAGCAAGGGACTAGCGGGGAGGTACGAGCAGTACTTC. Translated, it gives CASKGLAGRYEQYF. The whole variable domain, filled in from reference TRBV28 and TRBJ2-7, reads DVKVTQSSRYLVKRTGEKVFLECVQDMDHENMFWYRQDPGLGLRLIYFSYDVKMKEKGDIPEGYSVSREKKERFSLILESASTNQTSMYLCASKGLAGRYEQYFGPGTRLTVT.